One sample yielded the 23 T cell receptor beta chains listed below, sequenced in a study of long-term antiretroviral therapy in people with HIV. It was version v3.0 of the immunoSEQ assay that was run at survey level. Sequencing was performed with immunoSEQ multiplex PCR; in TCRdb, only in-frame clones are kept and a portion is missing. The sample lists just under 30,000 clones, about nine tenths seen once, with around 6.8% in the top ten. The sequences come from unsorted PBMCs, collected roughly 5 years before starting antiretroviral therapy. Receptor source: a man aged 45-60 years with HIV.

This sequence joins TRBV5-4 and TRBJ1-2; the match to TRBD1 covers 9 bases. There are 14 residues in the CDR3. CDR1 is SGHNT, CDR2 YYREEE, per germline (reference sequence). V gave up 3 bases and J gave up 4 bases; unmatched junction bases: 4. The CDR3 loop reads CASSSGTGIYGYTF. DNA of the CDR3: TGTGCCAGCAGCTCCGGGACAGGGATCTATGGCTACACCTTC.

In this sample, this clone turned up a few times. The chain combines TRBV9 with TRBJ2-3; D is unresolved. The V gene's germline CDR1 is SGDLS and CDR2 YYNGEE. V shed 6 bases and J shed 2 bases, with 13 bases lying between them. CDR3 size: 14 residues. Here the CDR3 DNA reads TGTGCCAGCACTGTCGGTCCCCACACAGATACGCAGTATTTT. Translated, it gives CASTVGPHTDTQYF.

This clone was seen only once. This chain joins TRBV4-3 and TRBJ2-7, with 8 bases aligning to TRBD1. The CDR3 has 14 residues. After removal of 5 bases from V and 7 bases from J, the junction contained 10 bases not matched to a gene. The V gene's germline CDR1 is LGHNA and CDR2 YSLEER. As DNA, the CDR3 is TGCGCCAGCAGCGATTTCACAGGGGGAGTGGAGCAGTACTTC. It encodes CASSDFTGGVEQYF.

The chain employs TRBV19 and TRBJ2-5, with a possible D match to TRBD1 (7 bases). V was trimmed by 1 base and J by 3 bases, leaving 15 bases between them. Germline CDR1 is LNHDA and CDR2 is SQIVND (reference sequence). This CDR3 has 16 amino acids. CDR3 in DNA: TGTGCCAGTAGTATAGCAGGGGGGCAGGGGGAAGAGACCCAGTACTTC. Residues: CASSIAGGQGEETQYF.

The chain employs TRBV5-4 and TRBJ1-1; D ambiguous. The CDR3 has 14 amino acids. In germline, CDR1 is SGHNT, CDR2 YYREEE (reference sequence). V lost 10 bases to trimming and J lost 6 bases, with 22 bases between them. CDR3 sequence reads: CAGWTPDGFPEAFF. The DNA of the CDR3 is TGTGCCGGCTGGACCCCTGATGGATTCCCTGAAGCTTTCTTT.

This chain links TRBV9 with TRBJ1-1; D not certain. The CDR3 has 17 residues. Germline V gene lookup returns CDR1 SGDLS and CDR2 YYNGEE. Trimming left V 3 bases short and J 0 bases short, with 18 bases between. The CDR3 sequence is CASSAGRAGPMNTEAFF. CDR3 DNA: TGTGCCAGCAGCGCCGGGCGTGCAGGTCCCATGAACACTGAAGCTTTCTTT.

V is TRBV18 and J is TRBJ1-1, with D perhaps TRBD1 (5 bases). V was pared by 1 base and J by 0 bases, with 9 bases between. The germline gives CDR1 KGHSH, CDR2 LQKENI. The CDR3 extends over 15 amino acids. The CDR3 DNA sequence: TGTGCCAGCTCACCACATCCGACAGTGAACACTGAAGCTTTCTTT. This gives the protein CASSPHPTVNTEAFF.

The rearrangement links TRBV5-6 to TRBJ2-3; either TRBD1 or TRBD2 may fit D (5 bases each). The CDR3 spans 15 residues. V was clipped by 7 bases and J by 2 bases, with 17 bases between them. CDR1 SGHDT and CDR2 YYEEEE come from the germline V gene. The CDR3 coding sequence is TGTGCCAGCGCAATCCGGGACCGACTCACAGATACGCAGTATTTT. It is translated as CASAIRDRLTDTQYF.

This chain links TRBV7-2 with TRBJ1-1; 9 bases agree with TRBD1. V lost 1 base, J lost 6 bases, and 15 bases stayed unmatched. This CDR3 comprises 18 residues. Germline V lookup: CDR1 SGHTA, CDR2 FQGNSA. Here the CDR3 reads CASSLGPGQGSLGAEAFF. Here the CDR3 DNA reads TGTGCCAGCAGCTTAGGCCCGGGACAGGGATCCCTCGGGGCTGAAGCTTTCTTT.

This chain joins TRBV11-2 and TRBJ2-7; 7 nucleotides line up with TRBD1. Germline CDR1 is SGHAT and CDR2 is FQNNGV. The CDR3 length is 15 residues. Losses at the gene ends were 2 bases for V and 0 bases for J; bases not matched to a gene: 4. The CDR3 sequence is CASSLSGTVSYEQYF. In DNA form, the CDR3 reads TGTGCCAGCAGCTTATCCGGGACAGTCTCCTACGAGCAGTACTTC.

The chain has TRBV5-1 and TRBJ2-3, with 9 bases fitting TRBD2. Germline loops: CDR1 SGHRS, CDR2 YFSETQ. The V gene end was trimmed by 2 bases and the J gene end by 0 bases; junction bases not matched to a gene: 4. The CDR3 totals 16 residues. The CDR3 DNA reads TGCGCCAGCAGCTTTCTAGCGGGGCCTAGCACAGATACGCAGTATTTT. Residues: CASSFLAGPSTDTQYF.

This chain links TRBV18 with TRBJ1-1; D remains ambiguous. CDR1 and CDR2 from the germline V gene are KGHSH and LQKENI. This CDR3 spans 14 amino acids. The ends were cut back, 1 base at V and 5 bases at J, with 11 bases in the middle. CDR3 sequence reads: CASSPLTGETEAFF. The CDR3 DNA reads TGTGCCAGCTCACCACTTACCGGAGAGACTGAAGCTTTCTTT. The full variable domain, completed using reference TRBV18 and TRBJ1-1, is NAGVMQNPRHLVRRRGQEARLRCSPMKGHSHVYWYRQLPEEGLKFMVYLQKENIIDESGMPKERFSAEFPKEGPSILRIQQVVRGDSAAYFCASSPLTGETEAFFGQGTRLTVV.

The gene calls are TRBV27 and TRBJ2-7; D is undetermined. Germline V CDR1 and CDR2: MNHEY, SMNVEV (reference sequence). The V end was cut by 5 bases, the J end by 2 bases, with 10 bases between. The CDR3 has 13 amino acids. CDR3 in amino acids: CASSLRRTYEQYF. The CDR3 nucleotides read TGTGCCAGCAGTCTGAGGAGAACCTACGAGCAGTACTTC.

V is TRBV7-2 and J is TRBJ2-1, with 11 bases identical to TRBD2. The germline gives CDR1 SGHTA, CDR2 FQGNSA. The CDR3 is 16 amino acids. J was trimmed by 2 bases and V by 5 bases; bases with no gene match: 5. As DNA, the CDR3 is TGTGCCAGCAGCCGATTGGGACTAGCGGCCTACAATGAGCAGTTCTTC. Its translation: CASSRLGLAAYNEQFF.

The rearrangement uses TRBV4-1 and TRBJ1-5; a possible D gene is TRBD1 (5 bases). Germline V gene data show CDR1 as MGHRA and CDR2 as YSYEKL. V dropped 0 bases and J dropped 7 bases, with 10 bases sitting between them. The CDR3 is 14 residues long. The CDR3 loop reads CASSQDRVRQPQHF. As DNA, the CDR3 is TGCGCCAGCAGCCAAGACAGGGTTCGGCAGCCCCAGCATTTT.

J is TRBJ2-5 and V is TRBV5-1; D is perhaps TRBD2 (5 bases). Germline V lookup: CDR1 SGHRS, CDR2 YFSETQ. This CDR3 has 14 amino acids. Between the trimmed V and J ends, which lost 0 bases and 1 base, there was a span of 7 bases. CDR3: CASSLGTAQETQYF. The CDR3 DNA follows: TGCGCCAGCAGCTTGGGGACTGCCCAAGAGACCCAGTACTTC. Full variable domain (rest looked up from reference TRBV5-1 and TRBJ2-5): KAGVTQTPRYLIKTRGQQVTLSCSPISGHRSVSWYQQTPGQGLQFLFEYFSETQRNKGNFPGRFSGRQFSNSRSEMNVSTLELGDSALYLCASSLGTAQETQYFGPGTRLLVL.

Here the CDR3 reads CAWSGAVLYNEQFF. The CDR3 bases are TGTGCCTGGAGTGGGGCAGTATTATACAATGAGCAGTTCTTC. This rearrangement joins TRBV30 to TRBJ2-1; D gene unclear. V was clipped by 1 base and J by 4 bases, with 11 bases between them. CDR1 and CDR2 (germline): GTSNPN, SVGIG (reference sequence). CDR3 length: 14 residues.

The chain carries TRBV5-1 and TRBJ1-1; D gene uncertain. The germline V gene encodes CDR1 SGHRS and CDR2 YFSETQ. The CDR3 loop spans 13 amino acids. V lost 4 bases and J 4 bases, leaving 11 bases between the germline ends. The CDR3 sequence: CASSRVTGTEAFF. CDR3 coding DNA: TGCGCCAGCAGCCGGGTGACTGGCACTGAAGCTTTCTTT.

The chain joins TRBV10-2 to TRBJ2-7; 9 bases are shared with TRBD2. This CDR3 is built from 13 residues. Germline values: CDR1 WSHSY, CDR2 SAAADI. J lost 6 bases, V lost 5 bases, and 5 bases had no gene match. CDR3 residues: CASSILAGFEQYF. The CDR3 DNA reads as TGCGCCAGCAGTATACTAGCGGGTTTCGAGCAGTACTTC.

V gene TRBV5-1 combines with J gene TRBJ1-6, with D possibly being TRBD1 (5 bases). CDR1 and CDR2 from the germline V gene are SGHRS and YFSETQ. This CDR3 contains 17 residues. V shed 3 bases and J shed 0 bases, with 13 bases lying between them. The CDR3 sequence is CASSSGAGNSYNSPLHF. CDR3 sequence (DNA): TGCGCCAGCAGCTCCGGGGCGGGCAACTCCTATAATTCACCCCTCCACTTT.

The chain recombines TRBV7-9 with TRBJ1-1, with TRBD1 matching over 8 bases. V shed 5 bases, J shed 0 bases, and the junction held 11 bases outside the gene matches. This CDR3 is built from 17 residues. Looked up from germline, CDR1 is SEHNR and CDR2 is FQNEAQ (reference sequence). In DNA, the CDR3 is TGTGCCAGCAGCCCTGGCCAGGGGGCGGTCATGAACACTGAAGCTTTCTTT. Translating it yields CASSPGQGAVMNTEAFF.

The chain joins TRBV25-1 to TRBJ2-5; D possibly corresponds to TRBD1 (5 bases). The germline V and J ends were trimmed by 1 base and 0 bases, with 18 bases remaining between them. Germline-derived CDR1 and CDR2 are MGHDK and SYGVNS. The CDR3 has 18 amino acids. CDR3 nucleotides: TGTGCCAGCAGTGAATGGCTAGGTTCGGAAGGGGACCAAGAGACCCAGTACTTC. It is translated as CASSEWLGSEGDQETQYF.

Only a few counts were recorded for this clone. The J gene is TRBJ1-2, the V gene TRBV29-1, with D possibly TRBD1 on 5 matching bases. CDR1 and CDR2 (germline): SQVTM, ANQGSEA. This CDR3 comprises 15 residues. Trimming cost V 1 base and J 2 bases, with 14 bases left between them. CDR3 sequence reads: CSVEGDMPGNYGYTF. The CDR3 DNA follows: TGCAGCGTTGAAGGCGATATGCCAGGGAACTATGGCTACACCTTC.